This TCR beta chain was sequenced in a study of vaccination effects on CD4 cells after COVID-19. Broader study findings: Whether induced by infection or by vaccine, clones showed marked clonal contraction late after vaccination. Few convalescent patients were studied, and early post-infection samples were lacking.

Viral peptide pool expansion of antigen-specific CD4+ T cells preceded sequencing in the ViraFEST assay. Investigators separated out CD4+ T cells once around 10 days of culture had passed. As their vaccination, participants received two doses of either BNT162b2 or mRNA-1273. The culture medium for two million PBMC per well included roughly 10 IU/ml IL-2 and 8.5 to 10 ug/ml peptides. Half-medium exchanges with IL-2 medium took place on days 3 and 7. Germline trimming cut 2 bases from V and 3 bases from J; bases unmatched to any gene: 10. The CDR3 has 17 amino acids. Germline CDR1 reads GTSNPN; CDR2 reads SVGIG (reference sequence). Method: immunoSEQ multiplex PCR; TCRdb's copy keeps in-frame clones and lacks some. This repertoire shows more than 20,000 clones, 72% found once; its top ten account for about 10%. In the case of this clone: Its antigen is unidentified.

J is TRBJ1-6 and V is TRBV30; 7 bases line up with TRBD1. The receptor was derived from a human donor who received a COVID-19 vaccine. The material was CD4+ T cells from PBMCs cultured with HCoV-NL63 spike peptides, obtained after COVID-19 vaccination. The CDR3 sequence: CAWSPNRGTVYNSPLHF. CDR3 DNA sequence: TGTGCCTGGAGTCCCAACAGGGGTACGGTCTATAATTCACCCCTCCACTTT.